The 27 T cell receptor beta chains below were found in one sample sequenced in a study of PD-1 blockade in classical Hodgkin lymphoma. The time point is: cycle 4 day 1 (C4D1), after five to seven weeks of nivolumab. All patients experienced relapse after autologous stem cell transplantation, and brentuximab vedotin exposure was variable. Method: immunoSEQ multiplex PCR; TCRdb's copy keeps in-frame clones and lacks some. The repertoire consists of around 23,000 clones, with roughly 80% occurring once and the leading ten covering roughly 6%. The sample in question was peripheral blood mononuclear cells (PBMCs), obtained before the fourth cycle of nivolumab. Every receptor here comes from a human donor with classical Hodgkin lymphoma.

V gene TRBV7-2 combines with J gene TRBJ1-5; D is unclear. The CDR3 contains 13 residues. Germline loops: CDR1 SGHTA, CDR2 FQGNSA. V lost 5 bases and J lost 2, with 7 bases in between. CDR3 region: CASSPEGNQPQHF. The CDR3 DNA reads as TGTGCCAGCAGCCCCGAAGGCAATCAGCCCCAGCATTTT.

The chain is built from TRBV9 and TRBJ2-2; D may match TRBD1 or TRBD2 (6 bases each). The CDR3 contains 16 residues. Trimming took 3 bases from V and 3 from J, leaving 15 bases between them. The germline gives CDR1 SGDLS, CDR2 YYNGEE. CDR3 sequence (DNA): TGTGCCAGCAGCGGTATAGGGGGGCTCTACACCGGGGAGCTGTTTTTT. This sequence encodes CASSGIGGLYTGELFF.

The V and J genes are TRBV9 and TRBJ2-7, with D maybe TRBD2 (5 bases). CDR1 is SGDLS, CDR2 YYNGEE, per germline. Deletions cut 4 bases from V and 2 bases from J, with 16 bases between. This CDR3 is built from 15 residues. Here the CDR3 DNA reads TGTGCCAGCAGCCCAAGAGGACTGGGAGCCTACGAGCAGTACTTC. This sequence encodes CASSPRGLGAYEQYF.

CDR3 in DNA: TGTGCCAGCAGTTTAGCCCCCGCGGTCTATGGCTACACCTTC. This gives the protein CASSLAPAVYGYTF. The rearrangement joins TRBV28 to TRBJ1-2; D is ambiguous. This CDR3 has 14 residues. The V and J ends lost 2 bases and 4 bases respectively, with 11 bases between them. The germline CDR1 and CDR2 sequences are MDHEN and SYDVKM.

The V and J genes are TRBV9 and TRBJ2-3; TRBD2 matches at 9 bases. This CDR3 is 15 amino acids long. Germline values: CDR1 SGDLS, CDR2 YYNGEE. V was pared by 3 bases and J by 0 bases, with 2 bases of the junction left unmatched. CDR3 sequence reads: CASSEAGGSTDTQYF. The CDR3 DNA reads TGTGCCAGCAGCGAAGCGGGGGGAAGCACAGATACGCAGTATTTT.

The chain carries TRBV2 and TRBJ2-1; possible D gene TRBD1, 5 bases. CDR1 is SNHLY, CDR2 FYNNEI, per germline. V lost 8 bases to trimming and J lost 9 bases, with 14 bases between them. The CDR3 covers 12 residues. CDR3 bases: TGTGCCAGCGACGAAGGGGTCACTGAGCAGTTCTTC. Translated: CASDEGVTEQFF. Supplemented by reference TRBV2 and TRBJ2-1, the full variable domain reads EPEVTQTPSHQVTQMGQEVILRCVPISNHLYFYWYRQILGQKVEFLVSFYNNEISEKSEIFDDQFSVERPDGSNFTLKIRSTKLEDSAMYFCASDEGVTEQFFGPGTRLTVL.

J is TRBJ2-3 and V is TRBV11-3; D gene uncertain. The V end was cut by 1 base, the J end by 8 bases, with 16 bases between. The CDR3 has 15 residues. Germline V gene lookup returns CDR1 SGHNT and CDR2 YENEEA. Here the CDR3 reads CASSLATNNIGTQYF. Written as DNA, the CDR3 is TGTGCCAGCAGCTTAGCTACCAATAACATAGGTACGCAGTATTTT. Based on the CDR3 plus reference TRBV11-3 and TRBJ2-3, the full variable domain is EAGVVQSPRYKIIEKKQPVAFWCNPISGHNTLYWYLQNLGQGPELLIRYENEEAVDDSQLPKDRFSAERLKGVDSTLKIQPAELGDSAVYLCASSLATNNIGTQYFGPGTRLTVL.

The V gene is TRBV28, the J gene TRBJ2-2; perhaps TRBD1 as D (5 bases). V lost 5 bases, J lost 2 bases, and 15 bases lay in between. The CDR3 contains 16 residues. Germline V gene lookup returns CDR1 MDHEN and CDR2 SYDVKM. Here the CDR3 DNA reads TGTGCCAGCAGTAACACAGGAATAGTCAACACCGGGGAGCTGTTTTTT. Its protein product is CASSNTGIVNTGELFF. Combining the CDR3 with reference TRBV28 and TRBJ2-2 gives the whole variable domain DVKVTQSSRYLVKRTGEKVFLECVQDMDHENMFWYRQDPGLGLRLIYFSYDVKMKEKGDIPEGYSVSREKKERFSLILESASTNQTSMYLCASSNTGIVNTGELFFGEGSRLTVL.

The chain links TRBV7-9 to TRBJ2-1; perhaps TRBD2 as D (5 bases). Germline V lookup: CDR1 SEHNR, CDR2 FQNEAQ (reference sequence). The CDR3 totals 13 residues. The V end was cut by 2 bases, the J end by 7 bases, with 9 bases between. CDR3 sequence: CASSLMGANEQFF. CDR3 nucleotides: TGTGCCAGCAGCTTAATGGGAGCGAATGAGCAGTTCTTC. Based on the CDR3 plus reference TRBV7-9 and TRBJ2-1, the full variable domain is DTGVSQNPRHKITKRGQNVTFRCDPISEHNRLYWYRQTLGQGPEFLTYFQNEAQLEKSRLLSDRFSAERPKGSFSTLEIQRTEQGDSAMYLCASSLMGANEQFFGPGTRLTVL.

This clone was seen a handful of times. The chain employs TRBV19 and TRBJ2-5, with 11 bases identical to TRBD2. This CDR3 region has 16 residues. The V segment lost 5 bases and the J segment 4 bases; nucleotides outside the gene matches: 9. The germline gives CDR1 LNHDA, CDR2 SQIVND (reference sequence). CDR3 coding DNA: TGTGCCAGTAGTCTCTCACTAGCGGGAGCAGGAGAGACCCAGTACTTC. It translates to CASSLSLAGAGETQYF.

This clone was seen more than once but under ten times. This chain joins TRBV2 and TRBJ2-5; tentative D call: TRBD2 (6 bases). The CDR3 has 13 amino acids. Trimming pared 3 bases from V and 5 bases from J, leaving 10 bases between. CDR1 and CDR2 (germline): SNHLY, FYNNEI. CDR3 in amino acids: CASSEEGWETQYF. Here the CDR3 DNA reads TGTGCCAGCAGTGAGGAGGGGTGGGAGACCCAGTACTTC. Complete variable domain (other parts from reference TRBV2 and TRBJ2-5): EPEVTQTPSHQVTQMGQEVILRCVPISNHLYFYWYRQILGQKVEFLVSFYNNEISEKSEIFDDQFSVERPDGSNFTLKIRSTKLEDSAMYFCASSEEGWETQYFGPGTRLLVL.

V gene TRBV27 combines with J gene TRBJ2-5; D might be TRBD2 (6 bases). The ends were cut back, 3 bases at V and 3 bases at J, with 11 bases in the middle. CDR1 and CDR2 from the germline V gene are MNHEY and SMNVEV (reference sequence). The CDR3 covers 14 residues. This CDR3 is CASSFLGTEETQYF. CDR3 coding DNA: TGTGCCAGCAGTTTTTTGGGGACTGAAGAGACCCAGTACTTC.

The gene calls are TRBV5-8 and TRBJ2-1, with unresolved D. CDR1 and CDR2 from the germline V gene are SGHTS and YDEGEE. The V gene lost 0 bases and the J gene lost 9 bases, with 1 base spanning the gap. The CDR3 sequence is 10 residues long. Written as DNA, the CDR3 is TGTGCCAGCAGCTTGGTTGAGCAGTTCTTC. The encoded protein is CASSLVEQFF.

This chain joins TRBV9 and TRBJ2-5; D gene uncertain. Germline-derived CDR1 and CDR2 are SGDLS and YYNGEE. The V end lost 2 bases, the J end lost 1 base, and 9 bases lay between the germline ends. The CDR3 contains 14 residues. In DNA, the CDR3 is TGTGCCAGCAGCGTTACGGCGTTCCAAGAGACCCAGTACTTC. Translated, it gives CASSVTAFQETQYF.

Turning to this clone: The junction departs from the called germline gene at one end, perhaps through a read error. The rearrangement joins TRBV9 to TRBJ2-7; the match to TRBD1 covers 9 bases. The germline V gene has CDR1 SGDLS and CDR2 YYNGEE. The CDR3 extends over 12 amino acids. The CDR3 DNA reads as TGTACCAGCAGCGGGACAGGGAGGGAGCAGTACTTC. Translating it yields CTSSGTGREQYF.

CDR3 bases: TGTGCCAGCAGTTATCGACGGTACTATGGCTACACCTTC. This translates into CASSYRRYYGYTF. The chain links TRBV27 to TRBJ1-2; D unclear. The germline V and J ends were trimmed by 4 bases and 3 bases, with 9 bases remaining between them. The germline gives CDR1 MNHEY, CDR2 SMNVEV (reference sequence). The CDR3 runs 13 residues.

This sequence joins TRBV4-2 and TRBJ1-2, with D maybe TRBD1 (5 bases). In germline, CDR1 is LGHNA, CDR2 YNFKEQ. This CDR3 is 15 amino acids long. The V gene lost 3 bases and the J gene lost 3 bases, with 14 bases spanning the gap. The CDR3 reads CASSHLREGYYGYTF. The CDR3 bases are TGTGCCAGCAGCCACCTAAGGGAGGGGTACTATGGCTACACCTTC.

This chain joins TRBV6-6 and TRBJ2-7; TRBD2 matches at 9 bases. The V segment lost 8 bases and the J segment 4 bases; nucleotides outside the gene matches: 6. The CDR3 totals 13 residues. In germline, CDR1 is MNHNY, CDR2 SVGAGI (reference sequence). CDR3 protein: CASLGLAGYEQYF. In nucleotides, the CDR3 is TGTGCCAGCCTGGGTCTAGCGGGATACGAGCAGTACTTC.

The chain couples TRBV5-1 to TRBJ2-7; TRBD1 aligns across 7 bases. The J segment lost 2 bases and the V segment lost 4 bases, leaving 3 bases of the junction unmatched. Germline V CDR1 and CDR2: SGHRS, YFSETQ. CDR3 length equals 13 residues. The CDR3 protein is CASSEGAAYEQYF. DNA for the CDR3: TGCGCCAGCAGCGAGGGGGCCGCCTACGAGCAGTACTTC.

V gene TRBV6-1 combines with J gene TRBJ1-2; D gene unclear. Trimming removed 7 bases at V and 2 bases at J, with 11 bases between. The germline gives CDR1 MNHNS, CDR2 SASEGT. The CDR3 extends over 13 amino acids. CDR3 sequence (DNA): TGTGCCAGCAACATAGTACCAAACTATGGCTACACCTTC. Its protein is CASNIVPNYGYTF.

This clone was seen only a few times. The V call is TRBV6-1, the J call TRBJ2-1; no clear D gene. Germline V CDR1 and CDR2: MNHNS, SASEGT. This CDR3 has 12 amino acids. The V end was cut by 2 bases, the J end by 9 bases, with 8 bases between. For the CDR3, the DNA is TGTGCCAGCAGTGAATATCAGAGTGAGCAGTTCTTC. Translating it yields CASSEYQSEQFF.

The CDR3 here is CASSFGFYEQYF. In nucleotides, the CDR3 is TGTGCCAGCAGCTTCGGTTTCTACGAGCAGTACTTC. The chain employs TRBV7-9 and TRBJ2-7, with no clear D. V lost 3 bases and J lost 3, with 6 bases in between. The CDR3 runs 12 residues. CDR1 and CDR2 (germline): SEHNR, FQNEAQ (reference sequence).

This chain connects TRBV5-1 to TRBJ1-1, with TRBD1 matching 7 bases. The CDR3 loop spans 14 amino acids. J lost 5 bases, V lost 2 bases, and 6 bases had no gene match. Germline values: CDR1 SGHRS, CDR2 YFSETQ. CDR3 residues: CASSLERQGTEAFF. CDR3 DNA sequence: TGCGCCAGCAGCTTAGAAAGACAGGGAACTGAAGCTTTCTTT.

The DNA of the CDR3 is TGTGCCAGCAGCTTAGGGCACACTGAAGCTTTCTTT. Its translation: CASSLGHTEAFF. This chain connects TRBV5-6 to TRBJ1-1; D is undetermined. CDR3 size: 12 residues. Germline V gene sequence: CDR1 SGHDT, CDR2 YYEEEE. With 2 bases removed from V and 3 bases from J, the gap between germline ends came to 5 bases.

This chain connects TRBV5-6 to TRBJ2-7; D is tentatively TRBD1 or TRBD2 (5 bases each). The CDR3 has 16 residues. V was shortened by 4 bases and J by 3 bases, with 20 bases between the two germline ends. From germline, CDR1 is SGHDT and CDR2 YYEEEE. CDR3 nucleotide sequence: TGTGCCAGCAGCATGGCGGGTCCTACAGGTCTCTACGAGCAGTACTTC. This codes for CASSMAGPTGLYEQYF.

This clone was observed once. The chain uses TRBV10-3 and TRBJ2-1, with a tentative D call TRBD2 (7 bases). Trimming stripped 7 bases from V and 4 bases from J, with 14 bases between. Germline CDR1 ENHRY, CDR2 SYGVKD. The CDR3 has 14 amino acids. This CDR3 reads CAINQEGGYNEQFF. CDR3 coding DNA: TGTGCCATCAACCAGGAGGGGGGGTACAATGAGCAGTTCTTC.

The chain employs TRBV28 and TRBJ1-6, with 7 bases lining up with TRBD1. Germline values: CDR1 MDHEN, CDR2 SYDVKM. J was trimmed by 2 bases and V by 1 base; bases with no gene match: 8. There are 18 residues in the CDR3. The CDR3 DNA reads TGTGCCAGCAGTTTATTAAGAGACAGGGCTGCCTATAATTCACCCCTCCACTTT. It encodes CASSLLRDRAAYNSPLHF. The entire variable domain, with the rest obtained from reference TRBV28 and TRBJ1-6, is as follows: DVKVTQSSRYLVKRTGEKVFLECVQDMDHENMFWYRQDPGLGLRLIYFSYDVKMKEKGDIPEGYSVSREKKERFSLILESASTNQTSMYLCASSLLRDRAAYNSPLHFGNGTRLTVT.